The clone carrying this T cell receptor beta chain was seen more than once but under ten times. The CDR3 is made up of 14 amino acids. CDR1 is LGHDT, CDR2 YNNKEL, per germline (reference sequence). Sample-barcoded 5' priming and a J-beta primer mix drove a second PCR of roughly 6 to 12 cycles. The authors tagged each cDNA molecule using a template-switch adaptor with 12 random nucleotides. CDR3-containing paired-end reads numbered at least 3 million in each sample. One entry per CDR3 protein, called by TCRdb with MiXCR from the 5' RACE reads. The sample shows under 1,100,000 distinct CDR3 sequences, about 25% of them seen only once. This entry is derived from a study of blood T cells in healthy people across ages. The sample was also reused in another study, on T cells of mothers and their children. That paper states: Slightly higher but non-significant overlap marked related mother-child pairs versus unrelated pairs.

The chain links TRBV3-1 to TRBJ2-5; no clear D gene. The better agreement between TRBJ2-7 and the DNA end casts doubt on the J call. This receptor was taken from a girl aged 2 to 9 in good health. Sequencing input: blood. The CDR3 region has the DNA TGTGCCAGCAGCCAAGGGACCCAGTTGTACGAGCAGTACTTC. This gives the protein CASSQGTQLYEQYF.